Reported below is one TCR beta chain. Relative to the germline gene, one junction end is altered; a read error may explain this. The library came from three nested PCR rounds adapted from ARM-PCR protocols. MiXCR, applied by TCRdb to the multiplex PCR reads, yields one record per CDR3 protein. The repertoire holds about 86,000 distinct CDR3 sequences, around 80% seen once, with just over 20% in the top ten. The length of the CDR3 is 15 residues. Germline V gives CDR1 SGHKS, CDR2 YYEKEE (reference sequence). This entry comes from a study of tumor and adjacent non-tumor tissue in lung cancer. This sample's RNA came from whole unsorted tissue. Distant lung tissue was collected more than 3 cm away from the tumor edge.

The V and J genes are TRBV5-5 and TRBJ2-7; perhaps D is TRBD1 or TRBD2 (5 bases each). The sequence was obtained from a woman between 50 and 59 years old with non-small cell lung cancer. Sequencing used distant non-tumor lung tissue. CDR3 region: CAGSLGPWPSYEQYF. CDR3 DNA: TGTGCCGGCAGCTTGGGACCATGGCCTTCCTACGAGCAGTATTTC.